Shown below are 24 T cell receptor beta chains from a single sample sequenced in a study of response to subunit inactivated influenza vaccine. TCRdb recomputed calls from the RT-PCR reads with MiXCR, one row per CDR3 protein. Of about 780,000 distinct CDR3 sequences in the sample, roughly 18% were seen once. Specimen: PBMCs from blood, collected about 5 days after vaccination. The receptor source for this set is a man in his forties or fifties who received an inactivated influenza vaccine.

This clonotype was seen more than once but under ten times. This rearrangement joins TRBV7-2 to TRBJ2-3, with D hard to call. The CDR3 has 11 residues. The V gene's germline CDR1 is SGHTA and CDR2 FQGNSA. V lost 3 bases to trimming and J lost 6 bases, with 4 bases between them. CDR3 in DNA: TGTGCCAGCAGCTTGTGGGATACGCAGTATTTT. This codes for CASSLWDTQYF.

The genes are TRBV10-3 and TRBJ2-5, with D perhaps TRBD1 or TRBD2 (6 bases each). V gave up 10 bases and J gave up 4 bases, with 13 bases separating them. CDR3 length equals 12 residues. Per germline, CDR1 ENHRY and CDR2 SYGVKD. The CDR3: CATSGAGETQYF. In DNA form, the CDR3 reads TGTGCCACCTCGGGGGCCGGAGAGACCCAGTACTTC.

The rearrangement uses TRBV15 and TRBJ1-1; the D gene is possibly TRBD1 (5 bases). From germline, CDR1 is LNHNV and CDR2 YYDKDF (reference sequence). CDR3 length: 14 amino acids. V lost 6 bases, J lost 7 bases, and 18 bases lay in between. The CDR3 spells CATRDGTERNEAFF. DNA for the CDR3: TGTGCCACCAGGGACGGGACGGAGAGAAATGAAGCTTTCTTT. The entire variable domain, with the rest obtained from reference TRBV15 and TRBJ1-1, is as follows: DAMVIQNPRYQVTQFGKPVTLSCSQTLNHNVMYWYQQKSSQAPKLLFHYYDKDFNNEADTPDNFQSRRPNTSFCFLDIRSPGLGDTAMYLCATRDGTERNEAFFGQGTRLTVV.

This clonotype was seen more than once but under ten times. The V gene is TRBV6-5, the J gene TRBJ2-3; D possibly corresponds to TRBD1 (5 bases). CDR1 MNHEY and CDR2 SVGAGI come from the germline V gene. The CDR3 loop spans 15 amino acids. V was shortened by 0 bases and J by 4 bases, with 11 bases between the two germline ends. This CDR3 is CASSYSGGAPDTQYF. The CDR3 nucleotides are TGTGCCAGCAGTTACTCGGGTGGGGCGCCAGATACGCAGTATTTT.

The chain uses TRBV7-2 and TRBJ2-7, with 9 bases matching TRBD2. V shed 6 bases and J 3 bases; nucleotides not matched to a gene: 3. Looked up from germline, CDR1 is SGHTA and CDR2 is FQGNSA. The CDR3 extends over 13 amino acids. CDR3 nucleotide sequence: TGTGCCAGCAGGCCGACTAGCGGCTACGAGCAGTACTTC. Amino acid sequence: CASRPTSGYEQYF.

This clonotype was recorded many times. The chain couples TRBV6-1 to TRBJ2-7; D remains unclear. Germline V lookup: CDR1 MNHNS, CDR2 SASEGT. The germline V and J ends were trimmed by 7 bases and 9 bases, with 7 bases remaining between them. The CDR3 sequence is 9 residues long. Here the CDR3 reads CASNFGQYF. The CDR3 coding sequence is TGTGCCAGCAATTTCGGGCAGTACTTC.

This clonotype was seen more than once but under ten times. The rearrangement joins TRBV20-1 to TRBJ2-1; TRBD2 matches at 8 bases. V was clipped by 8 bases and J by 3 bases; unmatched bases: 12. Germline values: CDR1 DFQATT, CDR2 SNEGSKA (reference sequence). The CDR3 sequence is 15 residues long. The CDR3 loop reads CSRTGAGDNYNEQFF. CDR3 bases: TGCAGTAGGACCGGAGCGGGGGATAACTACAATGAGCAGTTCTTC.

The CDR3 spells CSARSLAGIIYEQYF. In nucleotides, the CDR3 is TGCAGTGCTAGATCCCTAGCGGGGATTATCTACGAGCAGTACTTC. The chain carries TRBV20-1 and TRBJ2-7; the match to TRBD2 covers 9 bases. The CDR3 is 15 residues long. J was trimmed by 3 bases and V by 2 bases; bases with no gene match: 8. Germline V gives CDR1 DFQATT, CDR2 SNEGSKA (reference sequence).

This clonotype was observed a few times. The genes are TRBV28 and TRBJ2-7, with D maybe TRBD1 (6 bases). This CDR3 is built from 16 residues. The germline V gene has CDR1 MDHEN and CDR2 SYDVKM. Trimming cost V 4 bases and J 2 bases, with 18 bases left between them. The CDR3 sequence: CASSYPRQATTYEQYF. CDR3 coding DNA: TGTGCCAGCAGTTACCCTCGACAGGCTACTACCTACGAGCAGTACTTC.

The chain links TRBV20-1 to TRBJ2-1; D possibly corresponds to TRBD2 (6 bases). The CDR3 totals 13 residues. V dropped 1 base and J dropped 6 bases, with 10 bases sitting between them. Germline CDR1 DFQATT, CDR2 SNEGSKA (reference sequence). The CDR3 loop reads CSARVIAANEQFF. CDR3 bases: TGCAGTGCTAGAGTTATAGCGGCCAATGAGCAGTTCTTC.

This clonotype was detected ten times or more. The chain employs TRBV5-1 and TRBJ2-7; no reliable D call. The germline gives CDR1 SGHRS, CDR2 YFSETQ. The CDR3 is 12 residues long. Trimming took off 0 bases at V and 4 bases at J, with 5 bases between the two ends. The CDR3 DNA sequence: TGCGCCAGCAGCTTGGCGAATTACGAGCAGTACTTC. As protein: CASSLANYEQYF. The entire variable domain, with the rest obtained from reference TRBV5-1 and TRBJ2-7, is as follows: KAGVTQTPRYLIKTRGQQVTLSCSPISGHRSVSWYQQTPGQGLQFLFEYFSETQRNKGNFPGRFSGRQFSNSRSEMNVSTLELGDSALYLCASSLANYEQYFGPGTRLTVT.

On this clonotype itself: A read error may explain this, as a much larger clone is one base away. The chain links TRBV12-3 or TRBV12-4 to TRBJ1-2; D unclear. The V and J ends lost 7 bases and 8 bases respectively, with 17 bases between them. This CDR3 is 13 amino acids long. CDR3 loop: CASIPIGRSGYTF. In nucleotides, the CDR3 is TGTGCCAGCATCCCCATTGGGCGATCCGGCTACACCTTC.

The chain joins TRBV18 to TRBJ2-7; unclear D gene. The CDR3 is made up of 15 amino acids. CDR1 and CDR2 (germline): KGHSH, LQKENI. Trimming took off 0 bases at V and 1 base at J, with 10 bases between the two ends. CDR3 loop: CASSPPGRHSYEQYF. CDR3 in DNA: TGTGCCAGCTCACCACCCGGGCGGCATTCCTACGAGCAGTACTTC.

This clonotype was seen only a few times. The CDR3 DNA follows: TGTGCCACCAGCAGGACCACAACGGATACAAGAGTCACCCAGTACTTC. Translation: CATSRTTTDTRVTQYF. The chain carries TRBV15 and TRBJ2-5, with D unresolved. CDR1 is LNHNV and CDR2 is YYDKDF in the germline V gene (reference sequence). The CDR3 spans 16 residues. Between the trimmed V and J ends, which lost 3 bases and 8 bases, there was a span of 22 bases.

This clonotype occurred many times. V gene TRBV7-9 combines with J gene TRBJ1-1; no reliable D call. V lost 2 bases and J 6 bases, leaving 10 bases between the germline ends. The CDR3 covers 13 residues. Germline loops: CDR1 SEHNR, CDR2 FQNEAQ (reference sequence). In DNA form, the CDR3 reads TGTGCCAGCAGCTTATCAGTCGGGGCTGAAGCTTTCTTT. It specifies CASSLSVGAEAFF.

This clonotype came up a few times. The chain joins TRBV5-1 to TRBJ2-7; D perhaps matches TRBD2 (6 bases). Trimming removed 4 bases from V and 5 bases from J, with 19 bases in between. The CDR3 length is 15 residues. Germline V gene data show CDR1 as SGHRS and CDR2 as YFSETQ. Here the CDR3 reads CASSPMGGRGDEQYF. CDR3 coding DNA: TGCGCCAGCAGCCCTATGGGGGGACGGGGTGACGAGCAGTACTTC.

This clonotype was observed many times. The chain recombines TRBV20-1 with TRBJ2-7; a possible D gene is TRBD2 (6 bases). The V end lost 6 bases, the J end lost 7 bases, and 22 bases lay between the germline ends. This CDR3 is 14 amino acids long. The germline V gene encodes CDR1 DFQATT and CDR2 SNEGSKA (reference sequence). DNA for the CDR3: TGCAGTGCAGTCAAAATTTCGGGGGAAGGTGAGCAGTACTTC. Protein sequence: CSAVKISGEGEQYF.

This clonotype was counted between two and nine times. V gene TRBV20-1 combines with J gene TRBJ2-1; D ambiguous. Germline assignment: CDR1 DFQATT and CDR2 SNEGSKA (reference sequence). V lost 3 bases and J lost 0, with 12 bases in between. The CDR3 has 15 amino acids. CDR3 sequence: CSASYLAVSYNEQFF. The CDR3 DNA sequence: TGCAGTGCTAGTTACCTCGCAGTCTCCTACAATGAGCAGTTCTTC.

This clonotype was picked up a small number of times. The chain employs TRBV12-3 or TRBV12-4 and TRBJ1-5, with 8 bases lining up with TRBD1. V lost 7 bases to trimming and J lost 4 bases; unmatched junction nucleotides: 3. CDR3 length: 13 residues. CDR3 nucleotides: TGTGCCAGCAAGCAGGGGGCTAATCAGCCCCAGCATTTT. It specifies CASKQGANQPQHF.

The rearrangement uses TRBV27 and TRBJ2-7; a weak D match, TRBD2 (6 bases). CDR3 length: 15 amino acids. The germline V and J ends were trimmed by 4 bases and 2 bases, with 15 bases remaining between them. The germline CDR1 and CDR2 sequences are MNHEY and SMNVEV (reference sequence). This CDR3 is CASSSTGTLAYEQYF. The CDR3 DNA sequence: TGTGCCAGCAGTTCTACCGGGACTCTCGCCTACGAGCAGTACTTC.

In its sample, this clonotype was seen a few times. CDR3 in DNA: TGTGCCAGCTCACCAAACCAAGCTGGGGACGTAGATACGCAGTATTTT. Translating gives CASSPNQAGDVDTQYF. The V and J genes are TRBV18 and TRBJ2-3, with D tentatively TRBD1 or TRBD2 (5 bases each). Deletions cut 2 bases from V and 5 bases from J, with 17 bases between. Germline V gene lookup returns CDR1 KGHSH and CDR2 LQKENI. The CDR3 length is 16 residues.

V and J are TRBV20-1 and TRBJ2-2; D not resolved. Looked up from germline, CDR1 is DFQATT and CDR2 is SNEGSKA (reference sequence). V gave up 2 bases and J gave up 6 bases, with 4 bases separating them. This CDR3 comprises 11 residues. The DNA of the CDR3 is TGCAGTGCTAGACGGGCCGGGGAGCTGTTTTTT. Amino acids: CSARRAGELFF.

This clonotype has ten or more counts. V gene TRBV5-6 combines with J gene TRBJ2-1; 9 bases line up with TRBD1. CDR1 is SGHDT, CDR2 YYEEEE, per germline. CDR3 length equals 16 residues. The J segment lost 1 base and the V segment lost 4 bases, leaving 6 bases of the junction unmatched. For the CDR3, the DNA is TGTGCCAGCAGCATTGACAGGGGGAGTTCCTACAATGAGCAGTTCTTC. Translated, it gives CASSIDRGSSYNEQFF. The whole variable domain, remainder taken from reference TRBV5-6 and TRBJ2-1, is DAGVTQSPTHLIKTRGQQVTLRCSPKSGHDTVSWYQQALGQGPQFIFQYYEEEERQRGNFPDRFSGHQFPNYSSELNVNALLLGDSALYLCASSIDRGSSYNEQFFGPGTRLTVL.

This sequence joins TRBV20-1 and TRBJ2-3, with 10 bases matching TRBD2. Trimming cost V 6 bases and J 2 bases; bases outside gene matches: 11. The CDR3 extends over 16 amino acids. From germline, CDR1 is DFQATT and CDR2 SNEGSKA (reference sequence). The CDR3 spells CSALRTSGIYTDTQYF. DNA of the CDR3: TGCAGTGCCCTTCGGACTAGCGGAATATACACAGATACGCAGTATTTT.